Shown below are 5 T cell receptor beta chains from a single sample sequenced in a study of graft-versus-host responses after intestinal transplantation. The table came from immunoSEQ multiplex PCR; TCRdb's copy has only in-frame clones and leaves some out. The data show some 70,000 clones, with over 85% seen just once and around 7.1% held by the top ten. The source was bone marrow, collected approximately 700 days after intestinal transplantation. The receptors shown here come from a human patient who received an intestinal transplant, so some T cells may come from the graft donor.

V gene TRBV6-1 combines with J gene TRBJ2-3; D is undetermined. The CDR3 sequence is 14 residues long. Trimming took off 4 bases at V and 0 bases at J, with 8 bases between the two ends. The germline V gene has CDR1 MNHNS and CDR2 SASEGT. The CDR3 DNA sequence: TGTGCCAGCAGTGGTCCTTTTAGCACAGATACGCAGTATTTT. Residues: CASSGPFSTDTQYF.

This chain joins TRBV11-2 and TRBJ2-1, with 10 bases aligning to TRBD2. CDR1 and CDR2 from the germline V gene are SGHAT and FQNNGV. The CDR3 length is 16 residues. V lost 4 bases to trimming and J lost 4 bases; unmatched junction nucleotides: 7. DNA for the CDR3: TGTGCCAGCAGCTCATACCTAGCGGGGGCTTACAATGAGCAGTTCTTC. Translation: CASSSYLAGAYNEQFF.

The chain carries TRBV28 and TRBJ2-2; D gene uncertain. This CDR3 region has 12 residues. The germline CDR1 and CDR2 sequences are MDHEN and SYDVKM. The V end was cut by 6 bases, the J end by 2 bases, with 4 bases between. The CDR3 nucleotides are TGTGCCAGCAGCCTAAACACCGGGGAGCTGTTTTTT. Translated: CASSLNTGELFF.

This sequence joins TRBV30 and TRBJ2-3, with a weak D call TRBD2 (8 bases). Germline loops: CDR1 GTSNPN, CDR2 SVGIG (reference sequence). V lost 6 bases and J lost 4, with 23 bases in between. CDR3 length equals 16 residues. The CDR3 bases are TGTGCCTGTCGATTCGGTACGGGAGGGGGCGCAGATACGCAGTATTTT. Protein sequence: CACRFGTGGGADTQYF.

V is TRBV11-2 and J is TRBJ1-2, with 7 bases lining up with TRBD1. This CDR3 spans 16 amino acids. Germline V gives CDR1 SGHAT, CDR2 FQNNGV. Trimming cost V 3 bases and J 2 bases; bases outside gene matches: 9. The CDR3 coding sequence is TGTGCCAGCAGCTTGCCTCCGGGACAGAAAAACTATGGCTACACCTTC. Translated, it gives CASSLPPGQKNYGYTF.